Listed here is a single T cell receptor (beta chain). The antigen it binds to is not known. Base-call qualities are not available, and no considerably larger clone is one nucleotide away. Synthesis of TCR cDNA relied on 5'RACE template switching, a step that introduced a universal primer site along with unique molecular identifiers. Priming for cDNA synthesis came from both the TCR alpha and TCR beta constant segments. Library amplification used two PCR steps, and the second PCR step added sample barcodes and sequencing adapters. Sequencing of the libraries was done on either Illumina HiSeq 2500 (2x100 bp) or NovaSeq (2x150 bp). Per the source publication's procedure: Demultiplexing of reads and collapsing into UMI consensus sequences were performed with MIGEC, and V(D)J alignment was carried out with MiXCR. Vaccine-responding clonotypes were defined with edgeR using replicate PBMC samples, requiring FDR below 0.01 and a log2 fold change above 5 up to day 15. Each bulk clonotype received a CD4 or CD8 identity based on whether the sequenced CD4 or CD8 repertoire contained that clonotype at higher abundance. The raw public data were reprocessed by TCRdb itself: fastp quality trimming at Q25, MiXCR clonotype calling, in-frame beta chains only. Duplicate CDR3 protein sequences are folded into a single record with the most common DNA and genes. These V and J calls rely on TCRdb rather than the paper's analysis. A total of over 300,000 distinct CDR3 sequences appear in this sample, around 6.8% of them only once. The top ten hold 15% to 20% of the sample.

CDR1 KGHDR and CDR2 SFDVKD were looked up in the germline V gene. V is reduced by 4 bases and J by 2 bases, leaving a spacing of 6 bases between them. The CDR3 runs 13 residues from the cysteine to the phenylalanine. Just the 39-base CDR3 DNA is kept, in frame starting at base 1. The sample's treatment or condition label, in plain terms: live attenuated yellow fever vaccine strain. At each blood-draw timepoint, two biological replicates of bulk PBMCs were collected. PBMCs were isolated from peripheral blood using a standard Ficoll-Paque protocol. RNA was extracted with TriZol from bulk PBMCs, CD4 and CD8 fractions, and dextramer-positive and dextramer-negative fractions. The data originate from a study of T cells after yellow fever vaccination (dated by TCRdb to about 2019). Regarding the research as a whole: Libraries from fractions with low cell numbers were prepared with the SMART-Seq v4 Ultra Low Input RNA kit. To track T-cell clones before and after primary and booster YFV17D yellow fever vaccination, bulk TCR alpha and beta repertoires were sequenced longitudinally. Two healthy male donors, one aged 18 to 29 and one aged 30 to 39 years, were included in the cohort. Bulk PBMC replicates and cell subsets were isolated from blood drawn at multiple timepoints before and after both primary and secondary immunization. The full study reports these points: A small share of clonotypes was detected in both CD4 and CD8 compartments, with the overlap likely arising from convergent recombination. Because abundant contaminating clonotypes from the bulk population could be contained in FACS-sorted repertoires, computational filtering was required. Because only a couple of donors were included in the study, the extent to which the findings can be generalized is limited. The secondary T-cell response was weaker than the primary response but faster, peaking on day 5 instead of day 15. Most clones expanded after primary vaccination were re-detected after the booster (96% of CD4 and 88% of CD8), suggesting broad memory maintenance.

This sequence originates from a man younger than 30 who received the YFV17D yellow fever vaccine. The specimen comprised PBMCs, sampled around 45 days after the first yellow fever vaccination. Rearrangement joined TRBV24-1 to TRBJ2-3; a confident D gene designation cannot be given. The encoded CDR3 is CATSEKATDTQYF. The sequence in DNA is TGTGCCACCAGTGAAAAGGCCACAGATACGCAGTATTTT.